Sequencing of this T cell receptor (beta chain) was carried out in a study of T cells in narcolepsy. Study-level findings and limits: Autoreactive clonotypes reportedly recurred in blood of same and different patients, not controls. In some patient and control memory CD4+ samples, autoreactive clones were absent.

Germline CDR1 and CDR2: LGHNA and YSLEER. CDR3 length: 16 amino acids. V shed 4 bases and J shed 7 bases, with 19 bases lying between them. The table came from immunoSEQ multiplex PCR; TCRdb's copy has only in-frame clones and leaves some out. The top ten clones hold 0.7% to 0.75% of a sample with around 25,000 clones, around 85% of them seen once. For this clone: Its target is unknown.

The TCR was taken from a human donor with narcolepsy. The J gene is TRBJ2-2, the V gene TRBV4-3, with D possibly being TRBD1 (5 bases). The specimen was CD45RA- memory CD4+ T cells from PBMCs. The CDR3 loop is CASSRMTRDSSGELFF. As DNA, the CDR3 is TGCGCCAGCAGCCGAATGACCAGGGATTCTAGCGGGGAGCTGTTTTTT.